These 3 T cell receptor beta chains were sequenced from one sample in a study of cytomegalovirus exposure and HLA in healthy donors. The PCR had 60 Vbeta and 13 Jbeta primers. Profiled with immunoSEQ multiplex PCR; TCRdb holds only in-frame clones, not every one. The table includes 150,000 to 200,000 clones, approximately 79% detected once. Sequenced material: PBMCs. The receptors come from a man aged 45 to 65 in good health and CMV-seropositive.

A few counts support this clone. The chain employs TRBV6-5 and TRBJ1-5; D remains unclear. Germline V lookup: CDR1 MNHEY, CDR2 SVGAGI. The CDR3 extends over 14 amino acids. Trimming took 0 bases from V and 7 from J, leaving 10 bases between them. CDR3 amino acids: CASSYSRYSQPQHF. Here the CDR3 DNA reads TGTGCCAGCAGTTACTCTCGGTACTCGCAGCCCCAGCATTTT.

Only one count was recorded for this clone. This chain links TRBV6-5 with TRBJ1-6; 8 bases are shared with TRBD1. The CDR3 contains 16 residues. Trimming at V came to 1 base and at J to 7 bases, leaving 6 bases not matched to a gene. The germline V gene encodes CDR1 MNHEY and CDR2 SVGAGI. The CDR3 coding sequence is TGTGCCAGCAGTTACTATTGGGACAGGAGAAATTCACCCCTCCACTTT. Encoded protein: CASSYYWDRRNSPLHF.

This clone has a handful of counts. CDR3 sequence: CASSLMQAHGYTF. As DNA, the CDR3 is TGTGCCAGCAGTTTAATGCAGGCCCATGGCTACACCTTC. The gene calls are TRBV28 and TRBJ1-2; D uncertain. This CDR3 contains 13 residues. V was cut by 2 bases and J by 6 bases, with 10 bases left in between. CDR1 MDHEN and CDR2 SYDVKM come from the germline V gene.